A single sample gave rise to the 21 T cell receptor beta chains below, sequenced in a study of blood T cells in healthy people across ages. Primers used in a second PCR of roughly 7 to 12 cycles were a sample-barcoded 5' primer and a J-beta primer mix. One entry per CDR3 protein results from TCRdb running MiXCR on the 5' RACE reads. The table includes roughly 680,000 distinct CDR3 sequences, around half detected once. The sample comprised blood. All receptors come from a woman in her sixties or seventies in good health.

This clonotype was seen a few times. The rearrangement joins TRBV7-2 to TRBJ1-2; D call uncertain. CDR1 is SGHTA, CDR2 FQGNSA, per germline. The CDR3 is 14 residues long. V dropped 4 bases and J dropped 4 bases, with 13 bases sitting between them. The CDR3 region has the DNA TGTGCCAGCAGCTGGCCCAGATGGGGCTATGGCTACACCTTC. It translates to CASSWPRWGYGYTF.

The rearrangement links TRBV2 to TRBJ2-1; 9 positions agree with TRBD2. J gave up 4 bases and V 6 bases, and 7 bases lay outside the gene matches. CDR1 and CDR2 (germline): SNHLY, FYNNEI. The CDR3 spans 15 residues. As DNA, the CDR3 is TGTGCCAGCAGGCGGGGGGGGAGACTTTACAATGAGCAGTTCTTC. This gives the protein CASRRGGRLYNEQFF.

CDR3 nucleotide sequence: TGTGCCAGCAGCCCCCGGGGCGGAGTCCTCTACGAGCAGTACTTC. Translating it yields CASSPRGGVLYEQYF. The rearrangement links TRBV7-8 to TRBJ2-7, with D perhaps matching TRBD1 or TRBD2 (5 bases each). The V and J ends lost 5 bases and 3 bases respectively, with 17 bases between them. The germline V gene has CDR1 SGHVS and CDR2 FQNEAQ. The length of the CDR3 is 15 residues.

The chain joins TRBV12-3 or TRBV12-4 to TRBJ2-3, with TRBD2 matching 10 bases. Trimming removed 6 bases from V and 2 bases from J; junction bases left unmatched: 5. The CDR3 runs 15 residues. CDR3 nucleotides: TGTGCCAGCAGACGGACTAGCGGATACACAGATACGCAGTATTTT. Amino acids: CASRRTSGYTDTQYF.

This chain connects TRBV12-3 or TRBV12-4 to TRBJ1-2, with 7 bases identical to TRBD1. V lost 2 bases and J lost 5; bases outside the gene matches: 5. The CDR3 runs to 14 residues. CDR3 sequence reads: CASSLRQGYYGYTF. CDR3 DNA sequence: TGTGCCAGCAGTTTAAGACAGGGTTATTATGGCTACACCTTC.

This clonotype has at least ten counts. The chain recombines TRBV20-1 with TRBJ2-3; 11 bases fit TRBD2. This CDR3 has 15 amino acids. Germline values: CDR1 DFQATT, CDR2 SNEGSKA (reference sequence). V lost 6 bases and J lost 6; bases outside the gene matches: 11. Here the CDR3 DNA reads TGCAGTGCCGGAACTTCTAGCGGGAGGCTGGATACGCAGTATTTT. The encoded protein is CSAGTSSGRLDTQYF.

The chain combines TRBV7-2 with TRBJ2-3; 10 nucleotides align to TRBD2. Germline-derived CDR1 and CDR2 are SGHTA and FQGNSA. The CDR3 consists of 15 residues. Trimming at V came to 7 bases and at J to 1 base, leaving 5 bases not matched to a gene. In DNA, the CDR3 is TGTGCCAGCAAGGGTGGGACTAGCGGCACAGATACGCAGTATTTT. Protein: CASKGGTSGTDTQYF.

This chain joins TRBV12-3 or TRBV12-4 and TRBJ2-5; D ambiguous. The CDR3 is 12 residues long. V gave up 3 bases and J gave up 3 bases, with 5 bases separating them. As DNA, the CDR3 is TGTGCCAGCAGTTTCGGCAAAGAGACCCAGTACTTC. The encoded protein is CASSFGKETQYF.

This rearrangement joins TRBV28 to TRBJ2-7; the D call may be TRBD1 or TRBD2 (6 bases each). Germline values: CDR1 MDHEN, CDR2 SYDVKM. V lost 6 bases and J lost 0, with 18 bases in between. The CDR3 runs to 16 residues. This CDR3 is CASSGGRDRSSYEQYF. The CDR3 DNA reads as TGTGCCAGCAGCGGGGGTCGTGACAGGAGCTCCTACGAGCAGTACTTC.

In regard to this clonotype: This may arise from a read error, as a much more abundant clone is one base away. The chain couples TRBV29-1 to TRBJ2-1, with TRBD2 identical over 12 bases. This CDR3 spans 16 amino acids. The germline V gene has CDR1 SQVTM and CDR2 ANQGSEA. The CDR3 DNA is TGCAGCGTTGTTGGGGGGACTAGCGGGTACCACAATGAGCGGTTCTTC. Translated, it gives CSVVGGTSGYHNERFF.

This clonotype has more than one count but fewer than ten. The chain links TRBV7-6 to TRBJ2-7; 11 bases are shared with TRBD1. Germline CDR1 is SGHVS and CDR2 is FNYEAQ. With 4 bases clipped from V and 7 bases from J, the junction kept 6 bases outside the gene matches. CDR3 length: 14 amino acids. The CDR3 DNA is TGTGCCAGCAGCTCCGGACAGGGGGCGGGTGAGCAGTACTTC. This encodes CASSSGQGAGEQYF.

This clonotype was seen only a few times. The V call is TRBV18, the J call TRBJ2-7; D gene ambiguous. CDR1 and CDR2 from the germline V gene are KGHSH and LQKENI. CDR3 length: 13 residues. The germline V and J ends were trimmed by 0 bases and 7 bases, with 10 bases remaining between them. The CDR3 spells CASSPPSSWEQYF. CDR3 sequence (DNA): TGTGCCAGCTCACCACCGAGTAGTTGGGAGCAGTACTTC.

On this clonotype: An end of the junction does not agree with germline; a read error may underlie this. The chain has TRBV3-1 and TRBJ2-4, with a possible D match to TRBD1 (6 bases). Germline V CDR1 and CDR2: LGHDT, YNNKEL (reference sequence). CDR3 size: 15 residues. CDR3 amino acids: CARSQGRGTKNIQYF. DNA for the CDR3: TGTGCCCGCAGCCAAGGAAGGGGGACCAAAAACATTCAGTACTTC.

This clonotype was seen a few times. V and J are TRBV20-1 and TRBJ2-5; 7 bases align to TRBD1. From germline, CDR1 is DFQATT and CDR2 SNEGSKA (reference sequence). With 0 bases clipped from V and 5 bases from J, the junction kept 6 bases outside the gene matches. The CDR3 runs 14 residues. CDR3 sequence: CSARDQRGPETQYF. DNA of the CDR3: TGCAGTGCTAGAGATCAGAGGGGGCCGGAGACCCAGTACTTC.

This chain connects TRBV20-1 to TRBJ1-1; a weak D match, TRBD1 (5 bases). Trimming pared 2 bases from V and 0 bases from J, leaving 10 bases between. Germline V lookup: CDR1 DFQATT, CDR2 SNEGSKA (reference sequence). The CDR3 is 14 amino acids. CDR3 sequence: CSARTGRLNTEAFF. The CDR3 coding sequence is TGCAGTGCTAGAACGGGACGGTTGAACACTGAAGCTTTCTTT.

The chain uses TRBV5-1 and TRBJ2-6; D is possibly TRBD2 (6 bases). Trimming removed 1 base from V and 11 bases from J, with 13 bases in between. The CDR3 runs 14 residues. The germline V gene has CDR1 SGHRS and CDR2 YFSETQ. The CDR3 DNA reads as TGCGCCAGCAGCTTGACCGGGAGTGACGACGTCCTGACTTTC. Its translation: CASSLTGSDDVLTF. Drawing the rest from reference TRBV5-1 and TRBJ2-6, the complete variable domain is KAGVTQTPRYLIKTRGQQVTLSCSPISGHRSVSWYQQTPGQGLQFLFEYFSETQRNKGNFPGRFSGRQFSNSRSEMNVSTLELGDSALYLCASSLTGSDDVLTFGAGSRLTVL.

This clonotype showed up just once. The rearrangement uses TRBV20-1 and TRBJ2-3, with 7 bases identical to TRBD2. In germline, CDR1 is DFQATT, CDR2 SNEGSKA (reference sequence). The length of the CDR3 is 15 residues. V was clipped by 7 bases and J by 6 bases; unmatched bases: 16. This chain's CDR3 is CSGRRTGGRGDTQYF. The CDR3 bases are TGCAGTGGGAGGAGAACGGGAGGACGGGGGGATACGCAGTATTTT.

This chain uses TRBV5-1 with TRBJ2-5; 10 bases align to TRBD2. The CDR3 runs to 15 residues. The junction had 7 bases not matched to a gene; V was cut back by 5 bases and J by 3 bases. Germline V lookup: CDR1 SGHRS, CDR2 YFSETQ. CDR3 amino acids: CASRISGTSEETQYF. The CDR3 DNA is TGCGCCAGCAGGATATCCGGGACTAGCGAAGAGACCCAGTACTTC. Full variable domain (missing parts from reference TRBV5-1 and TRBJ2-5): KAGVTQTPRYLIKTRGQQVTLSCSPISGHRSVSWYQQTPGQGLQFLFEYFSETQRNKGNFPGRFSGRQFSNSRSEMNVSTLELGDSALYLCASRISGTSEETQYFGPGTRLLVL.

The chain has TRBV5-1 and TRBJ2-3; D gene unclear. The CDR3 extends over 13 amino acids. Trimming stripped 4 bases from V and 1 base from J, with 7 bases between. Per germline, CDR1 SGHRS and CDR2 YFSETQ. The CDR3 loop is CASSVVGTDTQYF. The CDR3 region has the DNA TGCGCCAGCAGCGTGGTTGGCACAGATACGCAGTATTTT.

Here the CDR3 reads CSARGRTTSYEQYF. In nucleotides, the CDR3 is TGCAGTGCTAGAGGTCGGACTACCTCCTACGAGCAGTACTTC. The rearrangement uses TRBV20-1 and TRBJ2-7; TRBD2 is a possible D gene (6 bases). V was pared by 1 base and J by 0 bases, with 10 bases between. From germline, CDR1 is DFQATT and CDR2 SNEGSKA (reference sequence). The CDR3 runs 14 residues.

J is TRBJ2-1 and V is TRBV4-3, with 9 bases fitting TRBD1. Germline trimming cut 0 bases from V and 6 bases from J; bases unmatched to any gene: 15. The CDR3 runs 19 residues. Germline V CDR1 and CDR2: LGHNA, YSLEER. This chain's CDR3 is CASSQEWGTGLGVRNEQFF. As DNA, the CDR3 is TGCGCCAGCAGCCAAGAGTGGGGGACAGGGTTAGGGGTACGCAATGAGCAGTTCTTC.